This T cell receptor beta chain came from a study of vaccination and CD4 T cells after COVID-19. Overall study: Six males and four females constituted the convalescent cohort, two of whom were Hispanic. Timing of post-vaccine sample collection was a median about 79 days after dose two, with a range of 14 to 241.

To note about this clonotype: Its specificity is not known.

Treatment specified: roughly 10-day PBMC culture with coronavirus spike peptide pools or control peptides (ViraFEST assay). The study sequenced cultured CD4+ T cell DNA using the Oncomine TCR Beta short-read assay. Genomic DNA was extracted from cultured CD4+ T cells. TCRdb called the PCR reads again in MiXCR, with one record for every CDR3 protein. This repertoire shows over 10,000 distinct CDR3 sequences, less than 70% found once; its top ten account for roughly 12%. The germline V gene has CDR1 DFQATT and CDR2 SNEGSKA (reference sequence). V gave up 6 bases and J gave up 6 bases; unmatched junction bases: 10. This CDR3 is built from 14 residues. The study's findings and limits: The study examined relatively few convalescent patients and included no early post-infection timepoints.

The V and J genes are TRBV20-1 and TRBJ2-2, with 7 bases lining up with TRBD2. Source material: CD4+ T cells from blood, cultured in vitro. This TCR was recovered from a human donor who had recovered from COVID-19. Here the CDR3 reads CSATSGNFAGELFF. CDR3 nucleotide sequence: TGCAGTGCAACGAGCGGGAATTTCGCCGGGGAGCTGTTTTTT.